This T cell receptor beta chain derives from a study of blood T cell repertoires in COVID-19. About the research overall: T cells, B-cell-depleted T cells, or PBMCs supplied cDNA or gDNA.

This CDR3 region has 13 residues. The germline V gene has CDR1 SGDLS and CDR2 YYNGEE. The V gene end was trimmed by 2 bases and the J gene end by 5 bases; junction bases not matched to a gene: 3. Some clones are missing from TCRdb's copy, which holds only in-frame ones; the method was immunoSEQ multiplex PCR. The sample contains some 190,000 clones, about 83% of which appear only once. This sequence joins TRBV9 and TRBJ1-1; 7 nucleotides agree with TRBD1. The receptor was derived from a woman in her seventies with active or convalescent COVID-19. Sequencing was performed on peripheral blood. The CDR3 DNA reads TGTGCCAGCAGCGTGACAGGGTGGACTGAAGCTTTCTTT. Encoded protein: CASSVTGWTEAFF. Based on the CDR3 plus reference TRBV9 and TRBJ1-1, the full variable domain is DSGVTQTPKHLITATGQRVTLRCSPRSGDLSVYWYQQSLDQGLQFLIQYYNGEERAKGNILERFSAQQFPDLHSELNLSSLELGDSALYFCASSVTGWTEAFFGQGTRLTVV.